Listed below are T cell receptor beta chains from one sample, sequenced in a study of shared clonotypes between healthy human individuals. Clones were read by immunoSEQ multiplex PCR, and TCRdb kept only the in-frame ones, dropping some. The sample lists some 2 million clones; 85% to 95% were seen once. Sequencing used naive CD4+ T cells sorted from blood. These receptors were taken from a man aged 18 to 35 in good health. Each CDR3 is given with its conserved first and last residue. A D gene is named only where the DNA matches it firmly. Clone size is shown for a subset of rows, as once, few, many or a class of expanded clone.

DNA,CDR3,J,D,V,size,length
TGTGCCAGCAGCTTGGATACAGGGGGTACGCAGTATTTT,CASSLDTGGTQYF,TRBJ2-3,TRBD1,TRBV5-4,-,13
TGTGCCAGCAGCTGGACTAGCACAGATACGCAGTATTTT,CASSWTSTDTQYF,TRBJ2-3,-,TRBV11-2,-,13
TGTGCCAGCAGTCACGTGGACAGAACCAATTATGGCTACACCTTC,CASSHVDRTNYGYTF,TRBJ1-2,-,TRBV5-4,-,15
TGTGCCAGCTCACTCGACAGGCTCTCTGGAAACACCATATATTTT,CASSLDRLSGNTIYF,TRBJ1-3,-,TRBV18,-,15
TGTGCCAGCTCATCCGAGAATTCACCCCTCCACTTT,CASSSENSPLHF,TRBJ1-6,-,TRBV18,-,12
TGTGCCAGCAGCTTAAGCTACCACAATGAGCAGTTCTTC,CASSLSYHNEQFF,TRBJ2-1,-,TRBV7-6,-,13
TGTGCCAGCAGCTTAGGGGACAGGGGGAACACTGAAGCTTTCTTT,CASSLGDRGNTEAFF,TRBJ1-1,TRBD1,TRBV11-2,few,15
TGTGCCAGCTCACCACCGTTCACCCGTAACACCATATATTTT,CASSPPFTRNTIYF,TRBJ1-3,-,TRBV18,once,14
TGTGCCAGCAGCTTAGCCGAGTTGCTAGGGACCCAGTACTTC,CASSLAELLGTQYF,TRBJ2-5,-,TRBV7-2,-,14
TGTGCCAGCAGCCCGCGCCGGACAGGGGGCGCGGGGGAGCAGTACTTC,CASSPRRTGGAGEQYF,TRBJ2-7,TRBD1,TRBV7-9,once,16
TGTGCCAGCAGTTCCCTACAGGGGAGGTCTAATTCACCCCTCCACTTT,CASSSLQGRSNSPLHF,TRBJ1-6,TRBD1,TRBV6-5,once,16
TGTGCCAGCAGCTTATTCGGGGGTCCAGATACGCAGTATTTT,CASSLFGGPDTQYF,TRBJ2-3,-,TRBV7-9,-,14
TGTGCCAGCAGTCAACCCAGGACAGGGACCTACGAGCAGTACTTC,CASSQPRTGTYEQYF,TRBJ2-7,TRBD1,TRBV6-5,-,15
TGTGCCAGCTCACCCAGTAGCGGGAGGGCGAGCCAGTACTTC,CASSPSSGRASQYF,TRBJ2-5,TRBD2,TRBV18,-,14
TGCAGCGTTGAAATGACAGATAATGAAAAACTGTTTTTT,CSVEMTDNEKLFF,TRBJ1-4,-,TRBV29-1,-,13
TGTGCCAGTAGTGAGGCAGGCTACGAGCAGTACTTC,CASSEAGYEQYF,TRBJ2-7,-,TRBV19,-,12
TGCGCCAGCAGCATCGGGGCTAGCGGGAGGGCCGGCACAGATACGCAGTATTTT,CASSIGASGRAGTDTQYF,TRBJ2-3,TRBD2,TRBV5-1,once,18
TGCGCCAGCAGCCCGATGACTAGCTGGTACCAAGAGACCCAGTACTTC,CASSPMTSWYQETQYF,TRBJ2-5,TRBD2,TRBV5-1,-,16
TGTGCCATCAGTGGACGGGACTACCTGAACACCGGGGAGCTGTTTTTT,CAISGRDYLNTGELFF,TRBJ2-2,TRBD2,TRBV10-3,-,16
TGTGCCAGCAGCCTAGCAGCAACTAATGAAAAACTGTTTTTT,CASSLAATNEKLFF,TRBJ1-4,-,TRBV7-9,once,14
TGTGCCAGCAGTGAATTCAGGGGAGAAGGGGCCAACGTCCTGACTTTC,CASSEFRGEGANVLTF,TRBJ2-6,-,TRBV2,once,16
TGTGCCAGCAGCTCATATAGCGGGAGAGGGACAGATACGCAGTATTTT,CASSSYSGRGTDTQYF,TRBJ2-3,TRBD2,TRBV7-2,-,16
TGTGCCAGCAGTTTGGGGACTAGTAGGCAAGAGACCCAGTACTTC,CASSLGTSRQETQYF,TRBJ2-5,TRBD2,TRBV27,once,15
TGCGCCAGCAGCTTGAGCCAGGGTTCCTACGAGCAGTACTTC,CASSLSQGSYEQYF,TRBJ2-7,-,TRBV5-1,-,14
TGTGCCAGCAGTTTATTAGGGACGGCCAAAAACATTCAGTACTTC,CASSLLGTAKNIQYF,TRBJ2-4,-,TRBV28,-,15
TGCGCCAGCAGTGAGTCCAGAAGGGATACGCAGTATTTT,CASSESRRDTQYF,TRBJ2-3,-,TRBV10-1,-,13
TGTGCCATCAGTGAAGGGCAGCTCCAAGAGACCCAGTACTTC,CAISEGQLQETQYF,TRBJ2-5,-,TRBV10-3,once,14
TGCGCCAGCAGTTCCGGGACAACTAATGAAAAACTGTTTTTT,CASSSGTTNEKLFF,TRBJ1-4,-,TRBV5-1,-,14
TGTGCCAGCAGCAAAGTTATAGGGCAGTTCAACGAGCAGTACTTC,CASSKVIGQFNEQYF,TRBJ2-7,-,TRBV21-1,-,15
TGTGCCAGCAGTAAGGGGGCTGGGGCCAACGTCCTGACTTTC,CASSKGAGANVLTF,TRBJ2-6,-,TRBV7-9,-,14
TGTGCCTGGAGTAAGACAGGGGCTGGAAACACCATATATTTT,CAWSKTGAGNTIYF,TRBJ1-3,TRBD1,TRBV30,-,14
TGTGCCAGCAGCTCACTAGCAAAAAACCAGTATTTT,CASSSLAKNQYF,TRBJ2-3,-,TRBV6-5,-,12
TGTGCCAGCAGTTTGGAGGGGGCTCGGAGCAACGAGCAGTACTTC,CASSLEGARSNEQYF,TRBJ2-7,-,TRBV27,-,15
TGTGCCAGCAGGATTGGACAGGACTATAATTCACCCCTCCACTTT,CASRIGQDYNSPLHF,TRBJ1-6,TRBD1,TRBV2,few,15
TGTGCCAGCTCAGAGGGGACGGAACTTATTGGTGGCTACACCTTC,CASSEGTELIGGYTF,TRBJ1-2,-,TRBV18,once,15
TGTGCCAGCAGTCTCCGGAGTAGCGGGGCTCAAGAGACCCAGTACTTC,CASSLRSSGAQETQYF,TRBJ2-5,TRBD2,TRBV28,-,16
TGTGCCAGCAGTTACTCGGGAGGGTTGAACACTGAAGCTTTCTTT,CASSYSGGLNTEAFF,TRBJ1-1,-,TRBV6-5,-,15
TGCGCCAGCAGCCAAGCCCCCGGCGGGAGAGTACAGACCCAGTACTTC,CASSQAPGGRVQTQYF,TRBJ2-5,TRBD2,TRBV4-1,once,16
TGTGCCAGCAGCGGGACCGGGACAGGGAACAATCAGCCCCAGCATTTT,CASSGTGTGNNQPQHF,TRBJ1-5,TRBD1,TRBV27,-,16
TGTGCCAGCAGCCAGGGGTCCGCCAAAAACATTCAGTACTTC,CASSQGSAKNIQYF,TRBJ2-4,-,TRBV6-5,-,14
TGTGCCAGCAGCCTGGACAGACCCTACGAGCAGTACTTC,CASSLDRPYEQYF,TRBJ2-7,-,TRBV7-9,-,13
TGTGCCAGCTCACCCCCCACGTCGACAGGGAGCTACGAGCAGTACTTC,CASSPPTSTGSYEQYF,TRBJ2-7,TRBD1,TRBV18,-,16
TGCGCCAGCAGCCAAGACACGGACAGGGTAGAAGCTTTCTTT,CASSQDTDRVEAFF,TRBJ1-1,TRBD1,TRBV4-1,-,14
TGTGCCAGCAGCTTTCAGGGTTTGGGAGACACCATATATTTT,CASSFQGLGDTIYF,TRBJ1-3,-,TRBV7-2,-,14
TGTGCCAGCAGCTTATTTCCAGGGATACAAGAGACCCAGTACTTC,CASSLFPGIQETQYF,TRBJ2-5,-,TRBV7-2,-,15
TGCGCCAGCAGAAACTACCGGGACGGTGATTCTTCTGGGGCCAACGTCCTGACTTTC,CASRNYRDGDSSGANVLTF,TRBJ2-6,-,TRBV5-1,-,19
TGTGCCAGCAGTACAAGGACAGCAACTAATGAAAAACTGTTTTTT,CASSTRTATNEKLFF,TRBJ1-4,-,TRBV27,-,15
TGCGCCAGCAGCTTCCCAGGGGACAGGGGAACTGAAGCTTTCTTT,CASSFPGDRGTEAFF,TRBJ1-1,TRBD1,TRBV5-1,-,15
TGTGCCAGCAGCGTAGGAGGCAGGGGAAACACTGAAGCTTTCTTT,CASSVGGRGNTEAFF,TRBJ1-1,-,TRBV9,-,15
TGTGCCACCCGAGATGGGCCTAGCACAGATACGCAGTATTTT,CATRDGPSTDTQYF,TRBJ2-3,-,TRBV19,-,14
TGTGCCAGCAGTGAGACAGGGGGGAATGAAAAACTGTTTTTT,CASSETGGNEKLFF,TRBJ1-4,TRBD1,TRBV2,-,14
TGTGCCAGCAGCCCACGACAGGGAAGGAGTACAGATACGCAGTATTTT,CASSPRQGRSTDTQYF,TRBJ2-3,TRBD1,TRBV13,-,16
TGTGCCAGCAGCCTACAGGAGAACACTGAAGCTTTCTTT,CASSLQENTEAFF,TRBJ1-1,-,TRBV28,-,13
TGTGCCAGCAGTTTAAATTCCAGGGTCCCCACAGATACGCAGTATTTT,CASSLNSRVPTDTQYF,TRBJ2-3,-,TRBV27,-,16